This is a list of T cell receptor beta chains from one sample in a study of blood T cell repertoires in COVID-19. Some clones are missing from TCRdb's copy, which holds only in-frame ones; the method was immunoSEQ multiplex PCR. The sample lists 200,000 to 250,000 clones, 88% seen once, with roughly 2.8% in the top ten. Input material: PBMCs or T cells enriched from blood (not recorded which). The receptors shown here come from a woman aged 25 to 39 who had recovered from COVID-19. Both conserved end residues are part of each CDR3. D genes are given only for firm matches. The size field is filled for only some rows; it gives once, few, many or a size class.

cdr3_aa cdr3_nt d_call j_call v_call clone_size
CASSQGDRVYTEAFF TGCGCCAGCAGCCAGGGCGACCGCGTTTACACTGAAGCTTTCTTT - TRBJ1-1 TRBV4-1 -
CASSAPASGGSGEQFF TGTGCCAGCAGCGCCCCTGCTAGCGGGGGGTCAGGGGAGCAGTTCTTC TRBD2 TRBJ2-1 TRBV9 -
CASSYSGQFDGYTF TGCGCCAGCAGCTACTCCGGACAGTTCGACGGCTACACCTTC - TRBJ1-2 TRBV5-1 once
CASGPGQGAGVHF TGTGCTAGTGGTCCGGGACAGGGGGCGGGGGTCCACTTT TRBD1 TRBJ1-6 TRBV12-5 -
CASSRLDSSGANVLTF TGCGCCAGCAGCCGACTGGACAGCTCTGGGGCCAACGTCCTGACTTTC - TRBJ2-6 TRBV4-1 -
CSVSPTGQKETQYF TGCAGCGTTTCCCCGACAGGGCAAAAGGAGACCCAGTACTTC TRBD1 TRBJ2-5 TRBV29-1 -
CASSIGQGIPGVHEQYF TGTGCCAGTAGTATAGGACAGGGGATTCCAGGGGTCCACGAGCAGTACTTC TRBD1 TRBJ2-7 TRBV19 -
CASSDRGQGAFF TGTGCCAGCAGTGATAGGGGTCAGGGGGCTTTCTTT - TRBJ1-1 TRBV2 once
CASSPDGGGQPQHF TGCGCCAGCAGCCCGGATGGGGGAGGCCAGCCCCAGCATTTT - TRBJ1-5 TRBV5-1 -
CASSLGGLSYNEQFF TGTGCCAGCAGCTTGGGAGGCCTATCCTACAATGAGCAGTTCTTC - TRBJ2-1 TRBV5-4 -
CASSQEFGTSGGWAQYF TGCGCCAGCAGCCAAGAATTCGGGACTAGCGGGGGGTGGGCGCAGTATTTT TRBD2 TRBJ2-3 TRBV4-1 -
CASSSTTSGYNEKLFF TGTGCCAGCAGTTCCACAACTTCCGGGTATAATGAAAAACTGTTTTTT - TRBJ1-4 TRBV28 -
CASSLTGTGGIGYEQYF TGTGCCAGCAGTTTGACCGGGACAGGGGGAATCGGCTACGAGCAGTACTTC TRBD1 TRBJ2-7 TRBV28 -
CASGSLRGGPRTDTQYF TGTGCCAGCGGTAGCCTTAGGGGGGGGCCTCGAACAGATACGCAGTATTTT - TRBJ2-3 TRBV11-2 once
CASSFDRDRFLEAFF TGTGCCAGCAGTTTCGACCGGGACAGGTTTCTTGAAGCTTTCTTT TRBD1 TRBJ1-1 TRBV28 -
CASNQGRGTNEKLFF TGTGCCAGCAACCAGGGGAGAGGCACTAATGAAAAACTGTTTTTT - TRBJ1-4 TRBV2 -
CASGTGHYGYTF TGTGCCAGCGGGACAGGGCACTATGGCTACACCTTC TRBD1 TRBJ1-2 TRBV12-3/TRBV12-4 -
CATEGQVEAFF TGTGCCACGGAGGGGCAGGTTGAAGCTTTCTTT - TRBJ1-1 TRBV28 -
CASKTSGGPTDTQYF TGTGCCAGCAAAACTAGCGGGGGTCCCACAGATACGCAGTATTTT TRBD2 TRBJ2-3 TRBV6-4 -
CATSRPGQGLEPQHF TGTGCCACCAGCAGGCCGGGACAGGGGCTGGAGCCCCAGCATTTT TRBD1 TRBJ1-5 TRBV15 -
CASSLDGGYSGNTIYF TGTGCCAGCAGCTTGGATGGCGGATACTCTGGAAACACCATATATTTT - TRBJ1-3 TRBV5-8 -
CASSEEQGNEKLFF TGTGCCAGCAGTGAAGAACAGGGGAATGAAAAACTGTTTTTT TRBD1 TRBJ1-4 TRBV6-1 -
CASSVAPSRSEQYF TGTGCCAGCAGCGTCGCCCCCTCTAGGAGCGAGCAGTACTTC - TRBJ2-7 TRBV9 -
CASSPFGVLGTEAFF TGTGCCAGCAGCCCCTTTGGAGTCCTGGGCACTGAAGCTTTCTTT - TRBJ1-1 TRBV14 -
CASRIGGLGEQFF TGTGCCAGCAGGATTGGGGGGTTAGGTGAGCAGTTCTTC - TRBJ2-1 TRBV12-3/TRBV12-4 -
CASNSRGYGNTIYF TGTGCCAGCAACTCAAGAGGGTACGGAAACACCATATATTTT - TRBJ1-3 TRBV7-2 -
CASSSADRGWNQPQHF TGTGCCAGCAGCTCCGCGGACAGGGGGTGGAATCAGCCCCAGCATTTT TRBD1 TRBJ1-5 TRBV7-9 few
CASSQLTEYSNQPQHF TGCGCCAGCAGCCAACTGACGGAGTATAGCAATCAGCCCCAGCATTTT - TRBJ1-5 TRBV4-1 -
CASSQGLSGNTIYF TGCGCCAGCAGTCAGGGTTTGTCTGGAAACACCATATATTTT - TRBJ1-3 TRBV4-1 -
CASSPLGGAGELFF TGTGCCAGCAGCCCCTTGGGGGGGGCCGGGGAGCTGTTTTTT TRBD2 TRBJ2-2 TRBV4-2 once
CASSQGVGAGNTIYF TGTGCCAGCAGCCAAGGAGTGGGCGCCGGAAACACCATATATTTT - TRBJ1-3 TRBV3-1/TRBV3-2 -
CASSPLGGATYGYTF TGTGCCAGCAGCCCCTTGGGGGGGGCTACCTATGGCTACACCTTC - TRBJ1-2 TRBV7-9 -
CASRLQGPGNSPLHF TGTGCCAGCAGACTTCAGGGCCCTGGGAATTCACCCCTCCACTTT - TRBJ1-6 TRBV27 -
CASLTGPRDRGFFRYEQYF TGCGCCAGCCTCACAGGGCCTCGGGACAGGGGGTTTTTCAGGTACGAGCAGTACTTC TRBD1 TRBJ2-7 TRBV23-1 -
CASSLGPQGSSGNTIYF TGTGCCAGCAGCTTAGGTCCCCAGGGGAGCTCTGGAAACACCATATATTTT - TRBJ1-3 TRBV7-2 -
CASRLRGGPYEQYF TGTGCCAGCAGATTAAGGGGAGGTCCCTACGAGCAGTACTTC - TRBJ2-7 TRBV2 -
CASSYSIGRGTEAFF TGTGCCAGCAGTTACTCGATTGGCAGAGGCACTGAAGCTTTCTTT - TRBJ1-1 TRBV6-5 -
CASSQDSGGTGYEQYF TGCGCCAGCAGCCAAGATAGCGGGGGGACGGGCTACGAGCAGTACTTC TRBD2 TRBJ2-7 TRBV4-1 few
CASSLAEGQGGYTF TGCGCCAGCAGCTTGGCCGAGGGACAGGGTGGCTACACCTTC TRBD1 TRBJ1-2 TRBV5-1 -
CASSLNVWAIMYEQYF TGTGCCAGCAGTTTAAATGTTTGGGCCATTATGTACGAGCAGTACTTC - TRBJ2-7 TRBV27 -
CASSLDPAIRNHYGYTF TGTGCCAGCAGCTTAGATCCCGCCATCAGAAACCACTATGGCTACACCTTC - TRBJ1-2 TRBV11-2 -
CASSFSTGQGMRNTEAFF TGTGCCAGTAGTTTCTCAACTGGACAGGGGATGAGGAACACTGAAGCTTTCTTT TRBD1 TRBJ1-1 TRBV19 -
CASSRTQGTGNTIYF TGTGCCAGCAGCAGGACCCAGGGAACCGGAAACACCATATATTTT - TRBJ1-3 TRBV13 -
CASSAHGTQYGYTF TGCGCCAGCAGTGCTCACGGGACACAATATGGCTACACCTTC - TRBJ1-2 TRBV10-1 few
CASRVLAEGEQYF TGTGCCAGCAGGGTACTAGCGGAGGGCGAGCAGTACTTC TRBD2 TRBJ2-7 TRBV11-2 few
CASSSRDRVSETQYF TGTGCCAGCAGCTCCCGGGACAGGGTTTCGGAGACCCAGTACTTC TRBD1 TRBJ2-5 TRBV7-8 -
CASSPGSTLAIYF TGTGCCAGCAGCCCGGGATCTACGTTAGCCATATATTTT - TRBJ1-3 TRBV12-3/TRBV12-4 -
CATTEDQGPGNTIYF TGTGCCACCACCGAGGATCAAGGCCCTGGAAACACCATATATTTT - TRBJ1-3 TRBV3-1/TRBV3-2 -
CASSLVQGAGYEQYF TGTGCCAGCAGCTTGGTTCAGGGGGCGGGCTACGAGCAGTACTTC TRBD1 TRBJ2-7 TRBV5-4 -